A selection of T cell receptor beta chains follows, all from one sample in a study of blood T cell repertoires in COVID-19. Profiling relied on immunoSEQ multiplex PCR, and the TCRdb table lists in-frame clones only, not all of them. This sample carries about 260,000 clones, about 87% of them seen once, and the ten largest clones take roughly 3.7%. The sample was peripheral blood. The receptor set was obtained from a woman between 40 and 55 years old with acute or convalescent COVID-19. The CDR3 runs from the conserved cysteine through the conserved F or W. The D gene is left open where the match is weak. Clone size is shown for a subset of rows, as once, few, many or a class of expanded clone.

TRBJ2-2 TRBD2 TRBV5-4 . TGTGCCAGCAGCCCGACTAGCGGCCGCACCGGGGAGCTGTTTTTT CASSPTSGRTGELFF
TRBJ1-2 TRBD1 TRBV3-1/TRBV3-2 . TGTGCCAGCAGCCAAGGGTTAGGACAGGGGATCTCTGGCTACACCTTC CASSQGLGQGISGYTF
TRBJ1-2 TRBD1 TRBV18 . TGTGCCAGCTCACTCCGGACAGGCCCTCGGGACTATGGCTACACCTTC CASSLRTGPRDYGYTF
TRBJ2-5 TRBD2 TRBV27 . TGTGCCAGCGGGACTAGCGGGGGAGAGACCCAGTACTTC CASGTSGGETQYF
TRBJ2-5 TRBD2 TRBV15 . TGTGCCACCAGCCCCGGGACTAGCGGCCCCCAAGAGACCCAGTACTTC CATSPGTSGPQETQYF
TRBJ1-1 TRBD1 TRBV19 . TGTGCCAGTCGACAGGGATACACTGAAGCTTTCTTT CASRQGYTEAFF
TRBJ2-6 TRBD1 TRBV7-9 . TGTGCCAGCAGCCCAAGACAGGGGGGGCCTTCTGGGGCCAACGTCCTGACTTTC CASSPRQGGPSGANVLTF
TRBJ1-2 . TRBV4-1 . TGCGCCAGCAGCCAAGATCGTGGGAGTGGCTACACCTTC CASSQDRGSGYTF
TRBJ2-5 TRBD2 TRBV19 . TGTGCCAGTAGTGAGACCGGGACTAGCGGGGGGGCCGTGGAGACCCAGTACTTC CASSETGTSGGAVETQYF
TRBJ1-1 . TRBV30 . TGTGCCTGGAGTTGGCGCAGGGGAAACACTGAAGCTTTCTTT CAWSWRRGNTEAFF
TRBJ1-5 . TRBV2 . TGTGCCAGCAGTGTGTACAGGGAACACCAGCCCCAGCATTTT CASSVYREHQPQHF
TRBJ1-5 . TRBV27 . TGTGCCAGCAGCCCAGTGGGACATCTGGGCAGCAATCAGCCCCAGCATTTT CASSPVGHLGSNQPQHF
TRBJ1-5 . TRBV19 once TGTGCCAGTAGTCGGGCAGGGGATTATAGCAATCAGCCCCAGCATTTT CASSRAGDYSNQPQHF
TRBJ2-4 TRBD1 TRBV10-1 . TGCGCCAGCGGGGACAGAATAGCCAAAAACATTCAGTACTTC CASGDRIAKNIQYF
TRBJ1-4 TRBD1 TRBV28 . TGTGCCAGCTCTTGGACAGGGGTAGAAAAACTGTTTTTT CASSWTGVEKLFF
TRBJ2-3 . TRBV27 . TGTGCCAGCAGTTTCCAGGGGAGGGGGACGCAGTATTTT CASSFQGRGTQYF
TRBJ2-5 TRBD1 TRBV6-1 . TGTGCCAGCAGTGAAGGGACAGGGCGAGAGACCCAGTACTTC CASSEGTGRETQYF
TRBJ1-2 TRBD1 TRBV7-3 . TGTGCCAGCAGCTCCGCCGGGACAGCCTATGGCTACACCTTC CASSSAGTAYGYTF
TRBJ1-6 . TRBV19 . TGTGCCAGTAGTATAGATAATGGGGGCGGATCACCCCTCCACTTT CASSIDNGGGSPLHF
TRBJ2-2 . TRBV5-4 . TGTGCCAGCCAAGAAACAGCGAACACCGGGGAGCTGTTTTTT CASQETANTGELFF
TRBJ1-5 . TRBV7-8 . TGTGCCAGCAGCTTAGTCCCGGGTAACAATCAGCCCCAGCATTTT CASSLVPGNNQPQHF
TRBJ1-1 . TRBV5-1 . TGCGCCAGCGGACAGAACCTAAACACTGAAGCTTTCTTT CASGQNLNTEAFF
TRBJ2-4 TRBD2 TRBV10-3 . TGTGCCATCAGTTCAATAGCGGGGGGGCCGGGAAACATTCAGTACTTC CAISSIAGGPGNIQYF
TRBJ1-2 TRBD1 TRBV28 . TGTGCCAGCAGTGTATCACAGGGGCTGCACTATGGCTACACCTTC CASSVSQGLHYGYTF
TRBJ2-5 . TRBV12-3/TRBV12-4 . TGTGCCAGCAGTTTAGGCGGGCAAGAGACCCAGTACTTC CASSLGGQETQYF
TRBJ1-4 . TRBV9 few TGTGCCAGCAGCAAAGAGGTTGAAAAACTGTTTTTT CASSKEVEKLFF
TRBJ1-3 TRBD1 TRBV7-2 . TGTGCCAGCAGCCCGGACAGGGGCAGGGGCACCATATATTTT CASSPDRGRGTIYF
TRBJ1-1 TRBD1 TRBV9 . TGTGCCAGCAGCGTAGAACAGGGGGCGAAGTCGACTGAAGCTTTCTTT CASSVEQGAKSTEAFF
TRBJ1-1 . TRBV19 . TGTGCCAGTAGTATACGGCCAGGCGAGGGGAACACTGAAGCTTTCTTT CASSIRPGEGNTEAFF
TRBJ1-3 . TRBV27 many TGTGCCAGCAGTAGGGGATCGACTGGAAACACCATATATTTT CASSRGSTGNTIYF
TRBJ1-1 . TRBV5-1 . TGCGCCAGCAGCTCCGGCAGGGATAATTACGTGGCTTTCTTT CASSSGRDNYVAFF
TRBJ1-1 TRBD1 TRBV30 . TGTGCCCAACGACAGGTTCCCAGGGGGGACACTGAAGCTTTCTTT CAQRQVPRGDTEAFF
TRBJ1-4 . TRBV4-1 . TGCGCCAGCAGCCAAGATCATGGCCGTGAAAAACTGTTTTTT CASSQDHGREKLFF
TRBJ2-2 TRBD2 TRBV19 once TGTGCCAGTAGTATCACTAGCGGGGGGCCGAACACCGGGGAGCTGTTTTTT CASSITSGGPNTGELFF
TRBJ1-1 . TRBV19 . TGTGCCAGTAGTATAGATGAGGGATCGAACACTGAAGCTTTCTTT CASSIDEGSNTEAFF
TRBJ1-6 . TRBV5-1 . TGCGCCAGCAGCTTGGCCCTTACGGGATCACCCCTCCACTTT CASSLALTGSPLHF
TRBJ1-1 TRBD1 TRBV5-6 once TGTGCCAGCAGCCCGGGGACAGGGAGAGGGGCTTTCTTT CASSPGTGRGAFF
TRBJ1-3 . TRBV7-9 . TGTGCCAGCAGCTTAGTGTCAGGCCCCTCTGGAAACACCATATATTTT CASSLVSGPSGNTIYF
TRBJ1-1 TRBD1 TRBV12-5 . TGTGCTAGTGGTTTGGTCCTGGACAGGCGTGACACTGAAGCTTTCTTT CASGLVLDRRDTEAFF
TRBJ1-2 . TRBV4-1 . TGCGCCAGCAGCCCGGGACTCTCTTATGGCTACACCTTC CASSPGLSYGYTF
TRBJ1-1 . TRBV19 . TGTGCCAGTAGCCGCCAATCAGACACTTTCACTGAAGCTTTCTTT CASSRQSDTFTEAFF
TRBJ2-5 . TRBV18 . TGTGCCAGCTCACCACCGGAAGGGGGGGAAGAGACCCAGTACTTC CASSPPEGGEETQYF
TRBJ1-5 . TRBV24-1 . TGTGCCACCAGCGCGGGGGGGATCAATCAGCCCCAGCATTTT CATSAGGINQPQHF
TRBJ2-5 . TRBV5-1 once TGCGCCAGCAGCCCCGGACAGACAAGTCTGGGAGAGACCCAGTACTTC CASSPGQTSLGETQYF
TRBJ1-6 TRBD1 TRBV7-2 . TGTGCCAGCAGCCCACGGACAGGGTCTGGCTCGGCCCTCCACTTT CASSPRTGSGSALHF
TRBJ1-6 . TRBV6-5 once TGTGCCAGCAGTTACCGCCAGGATAATTCACCCCTCCACTTT CASSYRQDNSPLHF
TRBJ1-1 TRBD1 TRBV5-1 . TGCGCCAGCAGCAAGACAGGGGCCACTGAAGCTTTCTTT CASSKTGATEAFF
TRBJ1-2 . TRBV5-5 few TGTGCCAGCAGCTTGGCACTTGACTATGGCTACACCTTC CASSLALDYGYTF
TRBJ2-1 TRBD2 TRBV4-2 . TGTGCCAGCAGCCAAGGACCGGGACTAGGAAATGAGCAGTTCTTC CASSQGPGLGNEQFF
TRBJ1-5 TRBD1 TRBV19 . TGTGCCAGCCAAACCGCTGACAGGGTGGGCAATCAGCCCCAGCATTTT CASQTADRVGNQPQHF
TRBJ1-1 . TRBV6-5 once TGTGCCAGCATCATATGGGGGGAGAGGACTGAAGCTTTCTTT CASIIWGERTEAFF
TRBJ1-1 . TRBV6-6 . TGTGCCAGCAGTTACTCTCAACAGGACGGGAACACTGAAGCTTTCTTT CASSYSQQDGNTEAFF
TRBJ2-5 TRBD2 TRBV7-9 . TGTGCCAGCAGCCGTTGGCGCGGGACTAGCGGCCAAGAGACCCAGTACTTC CASSRWRGTSGQETQYF
TRBJ1-2 TRBD1 TRBV2 . TGTGCCAGCAGGGTAAAAGGACAGGGGGCGAGTGGCTACACCTTC CASRVKGQGASGYTF